These T cell receptor beta chains were read from a single sample in a study of radiation and T cells in renal cell carcinoma. The assay was immunoSEQ multiplex PCR, and TCRdb's table has in-frame clones only and misses some. The table has just under 150,000 clones, 75% to 90% seen once. The sample here was blood, taken from a patient whose treatment included radiotherapy and nephrectomy. The receptors shown here come from a woman aged 50 to 65 with renal cell carcinoma. Each CDR3 is given with its conserved first and last residue. Clone size, where shown, is once, few, many, or a class for clones that have expanded.

v_gene: TRBV27
abundance: NA
j_gene: TRBJ2-7
CDR3aa: CASSSTSGRGLRGEQYF

v_gene: TRBV7-2
abundance: NA
j_gene: TRBJ2-3
CDR3aa: CASMGLAGTHTDTQYF

v_gene: TRBV7-7
abundance: once
j_gene: TRBJ2-1
CDR3aa: CASSLGPREQFF

v_gene: TRBV5-6
abundance: NA
j_gene: TRBJ1-3
CDR3aa: CASSRAPGGNTIYF

v_gene: TRBV11-2
abundance: NA
j_gene: TRBJ1-1
CDR3aa: CASSPDWDSEAFF

v_gene: TRBV12-5
abundance: NA
j_gene: TRBJ1-2
CDR3aa: CASGWGLGGYTF

v_gene: TRBV4-3
abundance: NA
j_gene: TRBJ1-4
CDR3aa: CASSQDTVGEKLFF

v_gene: TRBV19
abundance: NA
j_gene: TRBJ1-1
CDR3aa: CASSIGRGNAEAFF

v_gene: TRBV5-1
abundance: NA
j_gene: TRBJ1-1
CDR3aa: CASSGGPENTEAFF

v_gene: TRBV5-1
abundance: few
j_gene: TRBJ1-3
CDR3aa: CASTGETGNTIYF

v_gene: TRBV10-3
abundance: NA
j_gene: TRBJ2-7
CDR3aa: CAIQSYESSEQYF

v_gene: TRBV28
abundance: NA
j_gene: TRBJ2-7
CDR3aa: CASHGQGAGEQYF

v_gene: TRBV7-2
abundance: once
j_gene: TRBJ1-3
CDR3aa: CASSLGVRRSSGNTIYF

v_gene: TRBV2
abundance: NA
j_gene: TRBJ2-3
CDR3aa: CASSGSPSGSTDTQYF

v_gene: TRBV4-3
abundance: NA
j_gene: TRBJ1-1
CDR3aa: CASSRIMNTEAFF

v_gene: TRBV5-1
abundance: NA
j_gene: TRBJ1-5
CDR3aa: CASSSFGGDQPQHF

v_gene: TRBV7-2
abundance: NA
j_gene: TRBJ2-7
CDR3aa: CASRLSYEQYF

v_gene: TRBV10-2
abundance: few
j_gene: TRBJ1-1
CDR3aa: CASSEHRATEAFF

v_gene: TRBV7-2
abundance: few
j_gene: TRBJ1-1
CDR3aa: CASSLGVVAFF

v_gene: TRBV5-1
abundance: few
j_gene: TRBJ1-1
CDR3aa: CASSFEMPGNSEAFF

v_gene: TRBV2
abundance: NA
j_gene: TRBJ2-3
CDR3aa: CASSEARKTGASYTQYF

v_gene: TRBV10-3
abundance: NA
j_gene: TRBJ1-3
CDR3aa: CAISPAGSGNTIYF

v_gene: TRBV6-5
abundance: NA
j_gene: TRBJ1-6
CDR3aa: CASSYSRGAVNSPLHF

v_gene: TRBV18
abundance: NA
j_gene: TRBJ1-1
CDR3aa: CASSPPSLPQTAFF

v_gene: TRBV6-5
abundance: NA
j_gene: TRBJ2-7
CDR3aa: CASTDGGQNRYEQYF

v_gene: TRBV10-3
abundance: NA
j_gene: TRBJ1-3
CDR3aa: CAISEIEEGNTIYF

v_gene: TRBV19
abundance: NA
j_gene: TRBJ2-7
CDR3aa: CASSMGDRDTYEQYF

v_gene: TRBV6-1
abundance: NA
j_gene: TRBJ2-6
CDR3aa: CASNPGQGRFVLTF

v_gene: TRBV4-3
abundance: few
j_gene: TRBJ2-3
CDR3aa: CASSHGLAGGGTDTQYF